This T cell receptor (beta chain) was identified in a study of shared clonotypes between healthy human individuals. Study-level findings and limits: Represented diversity, genetic and exposure-history alike, was limited by few donors.

Caucasian adults residing in Nashville, Tennessee made up all the donors. The germline V gene encodes CDR1 SGHRS and CDR2 YFSETQ. The CDR3 is made up of 15 amino acids. V was shortened by 0 bases and J by 3 bases, with 13 bases between the two germline ends. DNA at about 0.2 ug, 25,000 to 30,000 T cell genomes, went into sorted-subset replicate PCRs. Here immunoSEQ multiplex PCR was the method, and the copy in TCRdb shows in-frame clones only, minus some. The data contain 780,000 or so clones, about two thirds of them seen just once; the ten biggest clones take up roughly 1.8%. About this clone: Its antigen is undetermined.

V and J are TRBV5-1 and TRBJ2-7; no firm D call. The receptor was isolated from a woman in her 30s in good health. Material for sequencing was memory CD4+ T cells sorted from blood. Subset indicated: CD45RA-negative fraction. The CDR3 DNA sequence: TGCGCCAGCAGCTTGGATCAGCTAGGCGTCTACGAGCAGTACTTC. The encoded protein is CASSLDQLGVYEQYF.